Below, one TCR beta chain is given with its context. This record belongs to a study of blood T cell repertoires in COVID-19. Using immunoSEQ multiplex PCR, the repertoire was profiled, and TCRdb retains in-frame clones only, with some absent. The sample yields about 55,000 clones, about nine tenths seen once. Germline V gives CDR1 SNHLY, CDR2 FYNNEI. The CDR3 consists of 15 residues. Trimming removed 2 bases at V and 0 bases at J, with 8 bases between. This receptor was identified in a man in his forties with acute or convalescent COVID-19. Input material: peripheral blood. The J gene is TRBJ2-1, the V gene TRBV2; the D is unclear. CDR3 sequence reads: CASSELPSSYNEQFF. CDR3 coding DNA: TGTGCCAGCAGTGAATTACCTAGCTCCTACAATGAGCAGTTCTTC.